The 21 T cell receptor beta chains in this list originate from one sample, sequenced in a study of blood T cells in healthy people across ages. PCR was performed a second time for about 6 to 11 cycles using a sample-barcoded 5' primer and a J-beta primer mix. TCRdb called the 5' RACE reads again in MiXCR, with one record for every CDR3 protein. The sample shows fewer than 1 million distinct CDR3 sequences, about 42% of them seen only once. What was sequenced was blood. These receptors were collected from a man aged 60-69 years in good health.

This chain joins TRBV27 and TRBJ1-3; TRBD1 aligns across 10 bases. CDR1 MNHEY and CDR2 SMNVEV come from the germline V gene (reference sequence). The CDR3 runs to 16 residues. The J segment lost 4 bases and the V segment lost 4 bases, leaving 7 bases of the junction unmatched. CDR3 protein: CASSYSGTGVGNTIYF. In DNA, the CDR3 is TGTGCCAGCAGTTACTCCGGGACAGGGGTCGGAAACACCATATATTTT.

Worth noting for this clonotype: A much larger clone differs from this one at a single base, so this may be a read error. For the CDR3, the DNA is TGTGCCAGCAGCGTAGGGAGGGACAGATACAATGAGCAGTTCTTC. Translated, it gives CASSVGRDRYNEQFF. This chain connects TRBV9 to TRBJ2-1; D may be TRBD1 (7 bases). Trimming cost V 0 bases and J 4 bases, with 11 bases left between them. Germline V CDR1 and CDR2: SGDLS, YYNGEE. The CDR3 covers 15 residues.

There are a few counts of this clonotype. The chain is built from TRBV4-3 and TRBJ2-6; 8 nucleotides agree with TRBD1. Trimming took 5 bases from V and 0 from J; bases not matched to a gene: 6. This CDR3 comprises 17 residues. CDR1 LGHNA and CDR2 YSLEER come from the germline V gene. As DNA, the CDR3 is TGCGCCAGCAGCAAAACAGGGGGGAACTCTGGGGCCAACGTCCTGACTTTC. As protein: CASSKTGGNSGANVLTF.

The chain is built from TRBV4-3 and TRBJ2-2; D is perhaps TRBD1 (6 bases). The V gene's germline CDR1 is LGHNA and CDR2 YSLEER. This CDR3 region has 19 residues. V lost 7 bases and J lost 1, with 25 bases in between. The CDR3 DNA reads as TGCGCCAGCACTGGGGTGGGGGCGGCAGAGTTATTGAACACCGGGGAGCTGTTTTTT. Translating it yields CASTGVGAAELLNTGELFF.

This clonotype was observed a handful of times. The chain couples TRBV14 to TRBJ2-5; D assignment may be TRBD1 or TRBD2 (5 bases each). The CDR3 extends over 15 amino acids. Germline V CDR1 and CDR2: SGHDN, FVKESK. The V gene lost 4 bases and the J gene lost 1 base, with 13 bases spanning the gap. The CDR3 here is CASSRNTGTQETQYF. The CDR3, as DNA: TGTGCCAGCAGCCGGAACACGGGGACCCAAGAGACCCAGTACTTC.

This clonotype was observed many times. The rearrangement joins TRBV6-5 to TRBJ2-1, with 10 bases fitting TRBD2. The CDR3 is 15 amino acids. The V gene's germline CDR1 is MNHEY and CDR2 SVGAGI. V lost 5 bases and J lost 2; bases outside the gene matches: 3. The CDR3 nucleotides are TGTGCCAGCAGTCCTAGCGGGGGACCCTACAATGAGCAGTTCTTC. Encoded protein: CASSPSGGPYNEQFF.

This clonotype was seen repeatedly, ten times or more. The rearrangement uses TRBV2 and TRBJ2-1; 9 positions agree with TRBD2. The trim removed 6 bases at V and 5 bases at J, leaving 8 bases unmatched. In germline, CDR1 is SNHLY, CDR2 FYNNEI. The CDR3 loop spans 15 amino acids. The DNA of the CDR3 is TGTGCCAGCAGGCCGACTAGCGGAAATAACAATGAGCAGTTCTTC. This gives the protein CASRPTSGNNNEQFF.

The table lists this clonotype with a few counts. The rearrangement joins TRBV7-2 to TRBJ2-5, with D uncertain. The V gene lost 2 bases and the J gene lost 0 bases, with 7 bases spanning the gap. The CDR3 runs to 14 residues. The germline V gene encodes CDR1 SGHTA and CDR2 FQGNSA. CDR3 sequence (DNA): TGTGCCAGCAGCTTATGGGGAAACCAAGAGACCCAGTACTTC. As protein: CASSLWGNQETQYF.

This chain connects TRBV10-2 to TRBJ2-3; tentative D call: TRBD1 (5 bases). This CDR3 comprises 15 residues. The V gene lost 1 base and the J gene lost 5 bases, with 13 bases spanning the gap. The germline V gene encodes CDR1 WSHSY and CDR2 SAAADI. The CDR3 spells CASSEFRVVKDTQYF. DNA for the CDR3: TGCGCCAGCAGTGAGTTCAGGGTAGTTAAAGATACGCAGTATTTT.

The chain combines TRBV5-1 with TRBJ1-2; 9 positions match TRBD1. The V gene end was trimmed by 3 bases and the J gene end by 6 bases; junction bases not matched to a gene: 6. CDR1 and CDR2 (germline): SGHRS, YFSETQ. The CDR3 is made up of 14 amino acids. CDR3 loop: CASSSYRGLDGYTF. The CDR3, as DNA: TGCGCCAGCAGCTCCTACAGGGGGCTGGATGGCTACACCTTC.

This clonotype was observed a few times. The chain couples TRBV20-1 to TRBJ2-1; D is tentatively TRBD1 or TRBD2 (5 bases each). From germline, CDR1 is DFQATT and CDR2 SNEGSKA (reference sequence). Trimming left V 7 bases short and J 7 bases short, with 20 bases between. This CDR3 contains 14 residues. The CDR3 coding sequence is TGCAGTGTACTGGACACCGCGGGTGGGAATGAGCAGTTCTTC. Translating it yields CSVLDTAGGNEQFF.

The table lists this clonotype with many counts. This chain uses TRBV6-5 with TRBJ2-1; 7 nucleotides match TRBD2. The trim removed 5 bases at V and 2 bases at J, leaving 6 bases unmatched. The CDR3 is 15 amino acids. Germline values: CDR1 MNHEY, CDR2 SVGAGI. The CDR3 sequence is CASSPVGGAYNEQFF. The CDR3, as DNA: TGTGCCAGCAGTCCCGTGGGGGGGGCCTACAATGAGCAGTTCTTC.

This clonotype was picked up many times. This chain's CDR3 is CASSYLTGVSGANVLTF. For the CDR3, the DNA is TGTGCCAGCAGTTACCTGACAGGAGTTTCTGGGGCCAACGTCCTGACTTTC. V usage is TRBV6-6 and J usage is TRBJ2-6; a weak D match, TRBD1 (6 bases). From germline, CDR1 is MNHNY and CDR2 SVGAGI (reference sequence). CDR3 size: 17 residues. Trimming removed 2 bases at V and 1 base at J, with 12 bases between.

This clonotype was seen a few times. The chain has TRBV4-3 and TRBJ2-1, with D possibly called TRBD1 or TRBD2 (6 bases each). Trimming removed 1 base from V and 2 bases from J, with 12 bases in between. The length of the CDR3 is 16 residues. Looked up from germline, CDR1 is LGHNA and CDR2 is YSLEER. The DNA of the CDR3 is TGCGCCAGCAGCCAAGCAGTGGGGGGCGCCTACAATGAGCAGTTCTTC. As protein: CASSQAVGGAYNEQFF.

The CDR3 reads CASSTVPTEAFF. As DNA, the CDR3 is TGTGCCAGCAGTACCGTACCCACTGAAGCTTTCTTT. The V and J genes are TRBV12-3 or TRBV12-4 and TRBJ1-1, with no clear D. The CDR3 length is 12 residues. The germline V and J ends were trimmed by 5 bases and 4 bases, with 8 bases remaining between them.

This chain uses TRBV7-2 with TRBJ2-5; either TRBD1 or TRBD2 may fit D (6 bases each). The CDR3 loop spans 14 amino acids. V was clipped by 3 bases and J by 11 bases, with 19 bases between them. Germline V CDR1 and CDR2: SGHTA, FQGNSA. Here the CDR3 reads CASSFPGALNEQYF. The DNA of the CDR3 is TGTGCCAGCAGCTTTCCGGGGGCGCTCAATGAGCAGTACTTC.

The rearrangement uses TRBV7-8 and TRBJ2-3; D unresolved. CDR1 and CDR2 (germline): SGHVS, FQNEAQ. This CDR3 has 15 amino acids. V gave up 1 base and J gave up 0 bases, with 8 bases separating them. The chain's CDR3 is CASSLVSPSTDTQYF. The CDR3 nucleotides are TGTGCCAGCAGCTTAGTGAGCCCAAGCACAGATACGCAGTATTTT.

The rearrangement joins TRBV12-3 or TRBV12-4 to TRBJ2-5; D not certain. The DNA end is a closer match to TRBJ2-7, so the J assignment may be wrong. The CDR3 has 12 amino acids. The CDR3 here is CASRNQGYEQYF. Here the CDR3 DNA reads TGTGCCAGCAGGAACCAAGGGTACGAGCAGTACTTC.

The genes are TRBV6-5 and TRBJ2-5, with 16 bases lining up with TRBD2. V was pared by 4 bases and J by 11 bases, with 16 bases of the junction left unmatched. The CDR3 sequence is 18 residues long. Germline CDR1 MNHEY, CDR2 SVGAGI. CDR3 sequence (DNA): TGTGCCAGCAGTTTCGAATCCGGGACTAGCGGGGGGGCAAATGAGCAGTACTTC. Translating it yields CASSFESGTSGGANEQYF.

This clonotype was detected only a few times. V and J are TRBV10-3 and TRBJ2-3, with 8 bases identical to TRBD2. V trimming: 6 bases; J trimming: 0 bases; junction bases outside the gene matches: 5. The CDR3 sequence is 15 residues long. From germline, CDR1 is ENHRY and CDR2 SYGVKD. CDR3 nucleotides: TGTGCCATCAGCATAACTAGCGGAAGCACAGATACGCAGTATTTT. This gives the protein CAISITSGSTDTQYF.

CDR3 in amino acids: CSARDRTVNTGELFF. The CDR3 DNA sequence: TGCAGTGCTAGAGATCGGACAGTGAACACCGGGGAGCTGTTTTTT. The V call is TRBV20-1, the J call TRBJ2-2; D possibly corresponds to TRBD1 (6 bases). The CDR3 sequence is 15 residues long. The germline gives CDR1 DFQATT, CDR2 SNEGSKA (reference sequence). The ends were cut back, 0 bases at V and 1 base at J, with 9 bases in the middle.